What follows describes a single T cell receptor (beta chain). Participants had their cohort set by participant-reported clinical history. These data come from a study of blood T cell repertoires in COVID-19. The assay was immunoSEQ multiplex PCR, and TCRdb's table has in-frame clones only and misses some. The sample consists of a few hundred thousand clones, roughly 85% of them appearing once. Germline V gene sequence: CDR1 SGHDT, CDR2 YYEEEE. V shed 3 bases, J shed 7 bases, and the junction held 9 bases outside the gene matches. The CDR3 contains 15 residues. The TCR comes from a man aged 35 to 55 who had been exposed to COVID-19. The sequencing sample was made of PBMCs or T cells enriched from blood (not recorded which). The rearrangement uses TRBV5-6 and TRBJ1-1, with 10 nucleotides matching TRBD1. CDR3 residues: CASSSRTGGAYEAFF. CDR3 DNA: TGTGCCAGCAGCTCTCGGACAGGGGGGGCCTATGAAGCTTTCTTT.